The entry that follows covers one TCR beta chain sequence. The antigen this receptor binds is unknown. Per-nucleotide qualities are absent, and no much larger clonotype sits a single base away. The library was prepared using the immunoSEQ multiplex PCR assay. TCRdb provides this immuneACCESS table in a form limited to in-frame rearrangements. Some clones are lacking; in checked studies, under half of them reflect an unresolved V gene, and why the rest are absent is not known. Within this sample are around 17,000 clones, with approximately 83% of them counted one time only. The ten largest clonotypes hold around 9.1% of the sample. The entry originates in a study of technical replicates of blood from a handful of donors (dated by TCRdb to the late 2010s). CDR1 is given as KGHSH and CDR2 as LQKENI, both from the germline V gene. Spanning cysteine to phenylalanine, the CDR3 consists of 15 amino acids. Just CDR3 DNA is preserved here, 45 bases in frame from base 1. The V end loses 2 bases and the J end loses 2 bases, and a stretch of 10 bases separates them.

The rearrangement combines TRBV18 with TRBJ2-1; a tentative D match to TRBD2 spans 5 bases. Sequenced material: PBMCs. The receptor comes from a human donor in good health. Some clones in this sample may be carry-over from other donors' samples. The DNA sequence is TGTGCCAGCTCACCAATCGGGATCACCTACAATGAGCAGTTCTTC. It translates to CASSPIGITYNEQFF.